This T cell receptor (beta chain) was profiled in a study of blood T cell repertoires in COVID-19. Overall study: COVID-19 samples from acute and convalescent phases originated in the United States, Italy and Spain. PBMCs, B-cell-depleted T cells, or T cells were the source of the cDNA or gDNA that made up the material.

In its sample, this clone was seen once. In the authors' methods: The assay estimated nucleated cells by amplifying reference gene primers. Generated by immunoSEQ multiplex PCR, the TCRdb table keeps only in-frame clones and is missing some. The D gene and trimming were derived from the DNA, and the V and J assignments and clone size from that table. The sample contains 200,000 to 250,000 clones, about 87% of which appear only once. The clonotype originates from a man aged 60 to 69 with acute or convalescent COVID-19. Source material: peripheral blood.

CDR3 coding DNA: TGTGCCAGCAGCATTGAGACGGGACAGGGGTTCTTATGGGGGCCTTCCGCTGAAGCTTTCTTT. Its protein is CASSIETGQGFLWGPSAEAFF. The chain combines TRBV21-1 with TRBJ1-1; TRBD1 was called by the table and not checked on the DNA. TRBV21-1 is a pseudogene segment. The CDR3 runs 21 residues.